Sequencing of this T cell receptor beta chain was carried out in a study of technical replicates of blood from a handful of donors. The CDR3 length is 16 residues. CDR1 is MGHRA, CDR2 YSYEKL, per germline. J was trimmed by 8 bases and V by 1 base; bases with no gene match: 6. Profiling relied on immunoSEQ multiplex PCR, and the TCRdb table lists in-frame clones only, not all of them. The sample carries approximately 100,000 clones, 90% to 97% recorded once. This TCR derives from a human donor in good health. Sequenced material: T cells isolated from PBMCs. The rearrangement joins TRBV4-1 to TRBJ1-6; 9 nucleotides agree with TRBD1. CDR3 amino acids: CASSQARQGGDSPLHF. The CDR3 coding sequence is TGCGCCAGCAGCCAAGCCAGACAGGGGGGGGATTCACCCCTCCACTTT.